The 29 T cell receptor beta chains presented below share a single source sample, sequenced in a study of CD8 T cells in ankylosing spondylitis (TCRdb year 2017). What the study reported, not specific to this receptor: Blood from ankylosing spondylitis patients appeared to be characterized by a TCR beta motif composed of eight highly homologous amino acid variants.

These receptors' targets are unknown. Libraries were prepared through 5' RACE. Sequencer: Illumina HiSeq 2500. TCRdb reprocessed the public reads (quality trimming at Q25 with fastp, clone calling with MiXCR) and kept in-frame beta chains. A single entry per CDR3 protein holds the most common genes and DNA from its merged rows. The sample profile shows 350,000 or so distinct CDR3 sequences; roughly 8% of them were found once. The top ten clones comprise more than 14% of the sample. Sequenced material: blood, either unsorted or a sorted T cell fraction (not recorded which). The receptor set was obtained from a male donor with ankylosing spondylitis.

This chain links TRBV15 with TRBJ1-1; the D gene is possibly TRBD1 (5 bases). This CDR3 region has 15 residues. The germline CDR1 and CDR2 sequences are LNHNV and YYDKDF (reference sequence). V was clipped by 0 bases and J by 6 bases, with 14 bases between them. The CDR3 bases are TGTGCCACCAGCAGAGATGGAGGGGTTTGGGCTGAAGCTTTCTTT. This translates into CATSRDGGVWAEAFF.

Many counts were recorded for this clonotype. V usage is TRBV9 and J usage is TRBJ1-2, with D maybe TRBD1 (5 bases). CDR1 is SGDLS, CDR2 YYNGEE, per germline. CDR3 size: 14 residues. Trimming took off 2 bases at V and 2 bases at J, with 10 bases between the two ends. Here the CDR3 reads CASSVGTGNYGYTF. CDR3 in DNA: TGTGCCAGCAGCGTGGGGACCGGAAACTATGGCTACACCTTC.

This chain connects TRBV11-2 to TRBJ2-2, with 9 bases fitting TRBD2. The germline CDR1 and CDR2 sequences are SGHAT and FQNNGV. The ends lost 5 bases at V and 9 bases at J; junction bases unmatched: 4. The CDR3 has 13 amino acids. CDR3 in DNA: TGTGCCAGCAGCCCCGGGACTAGCCGGGAGCTGTTTTTT. It specifies CASSPGTSRELFF.

J is TRBJ1-6 and V is TRBV29-1, with D tentatively TRBD1 (6 bases). Germline V gives CDR1 SQVTM, CDR2 ANQGSEA. There are 11 residues in the CDR3. CDR3 bases: TGCGGAGGGGGAGAGGATTCACCCCTCCACTTT. Residues: CGGGEDSPLHF.

This clonotype has only a few counts. The chain recombines TRBV28 with TRBJ1-3, with unresolved D. Germline CDR1 reads MDHEN; CDR2 reads SYDVKM. CDR3 length equals 13 residues. The ends were cut back, 11 bases at V and 3 bases at J, with 14 bases in the middle. The chain's CDR3 is CAVRWEVGNTIYF. CDR3 coding DNA: TGTGCCGTCAGGTGGGAAGTTGGAAACACCATATATTTT.

The genes are TRBV5-1 and TRBJ2-7; D ambiguous. Germline lookup yields CDR1 SGHRS and CDR2 YFSETQ. The CDR3 runs to 15 residues. V was clipped by 0 bases and J by 2 bases, with 12 bases between them. DNA for the CDR3: TGCGCCAGCAGCTTGGGCAGGACCTTAACCTACGAGCAGTACTTC. This encodes CASSLGRTLTYEQYF.

The chain employs TRBV5-1 and TRBJ2-1, with a possible D match to TRBD2 (5 bases). The germline V and J ends were trimmed by 3 bases and 4 bases, with 8 bases remaining between them. Germline V gives CDR1 SGHRS, CDR2 YFSETQ. The CDR3 totals 13 residues. This CDR3 reads CASSWTSYNEQFF. Written as DNA, the CDR3 is TGCGCCAGCAGCTGGACTTCTTACAATGAGCAGTTCTTC.

The chain joins TRBV20-1 to TRBJ2-7, with 8 bases lining up with TRBD2. The V gene's germline CDR1 is DFQATT and CDR2 SNEGSKA (reference sequence). V shed 3 bases and J 0 bases; nucleotides not matched to a gene: 13. This CDR3 spans 17 amino acids. The CDR3 DNA follows: TGCAGTGCTAGGGGGTCGCAGCTAGCGGGCAGCTCCTACGAGCAGTACTTC. This gives the protein CSARGSQLAGSSYEQYF.

This chain joins TRBV9 and TRBJ2-7; 10 nucleotides line up with TRBD1. Germline trimming cut 0 bases from V and 2 bases from J; bases unmatched to any gene: 5. Germline assignment: CDR1 SGDLS and CDR2 YYNGEE. CDR3 length: 16 amino acids. The CDR3 DNA reads as TGTGCCAGCAGCGTAGCGGGACAGGGGAGTGCCTACGAGCAGTACTTC. Amino acids: CASSVAGQGSAYEQYF.

This clonotype turned up a few times. The V gene is TRBV28, the J gene TRBJ1-5; tentatively, D is TRBD1 (6 bases). The germline CDR1 and CDR2 sequences are MDHEN and SYDVKM. This CDR3 is built from 13 residues. V was cut by 10 bases and J by 4 bases, with 14 bases left in between. DNA of the CDR3: TGTGCCACGGCGGACAGCTCAAATCAGCCCCAGCATTTT. It codes for CATADSSNQPQHF. Filled out from reference TRBV28 and TRBJ1-5, the complete variable domain reads DVKVTQSSRYLVKRTGEKVFLECVQDMDHENMFWYRQDPGLGLRLIYFSYDVKMKEKGDIPEGYSVSREKKERFSLILESASTNQTSMYLCATADSSNQPQHFGDGTRLSIL.

This clonotype has just a few counts. The chain couples TRBV7-9 to TRBJ2-1, with D possibly matching TRBD2 (6 bases). Germline V gives CDR1 SEHNR, CDR2 FQNEAQ (reference sequence). V was pared by 4 bases and J by 2 bases, with 18 bases between. This CDR3 has 17 amino acids. The CDR3 DNA follows: TGTGCCAGCAGCTCGACTAGTTGGGACCCCGCCTACAATGAGCAGTTCTTC. It is translated as CASSSTSWDPAYNEQFF.

This clonotype was counted between two and nine times. The chain recombines TRBV29-1 with TRBJ1-1; D not resolved. Germline V gene sequence: CDR1 SQVTM, CDR2 ANQGSEA. Trimming took 6 bases from V and 4 from J, leaving 12 bases between them. The CDR3 totals 12 residues. The CDR3 nucleotides are TGCAGCGTCGGCGGGGAGGGCACTGAAGCTTTCTTT. Protein: CSVGGEGTEAFF.

This clonotype was counted only a few times. The chain joins TRBV12-3 or TRBV12-4 to TRBJ2-1; D may be TRBD1 or TRBD2 (5 bases each). Trimming took off 1 base at V and 3 bases at J, with 10 bases between the two ends. This CDR3 has 15 amino acids. CDR3 loop: CASSLDGDRYNEQFF. The DNA for the CDR3 is TGTGCCAGCAGTTTAGACGGGGACCGCTACAATGAGCAGTTCTTC.

The chain uses TRBV7-9 and TRBJ1-1; no clear D. This CDR3 spans 14 amino acids. The germline gives CDR1 SEHNR, CDR2 FQNEAQ (reference sequence). V was cut by 5 bases and J by 4 bases, with 14 bases left in between. CDR3 sequence reads: CASSPAGIPTEAFF. The CDR3 DNA reads as TGTGCCAGCAGCCCCGCGGGCATTCCCACTGAAGCTTTCTTT. The full variable domain, completed using reference TRBV7-9 and TRBJ1-1, is DTGVSQNPRHKITKRGQNVTFRCDPISEHNRLYWYRQTLGQGPEFLTYFQNEAQLEKSRLLSDRFSAERPKGSFSTLEIQRTEQGDSAMYLCASSPAGIPTEAFFGQGTRLTVV.

The chain recombines TRBV25-1 with TRBJ2-3, with 12 positions matching TRBD2. CDR1 MGHDK and CDR2 SYGVNS come from the germline V gene. V lost 5 bases to trimming and J lost 3 bases; unmatched junction nucleotides: 15. This CDR3 is built from 19 residues. Here the CDR3 DNA reads TGTGCCAGCAGTCCCGGACTAGCGGGGAGTAAATGGCGGACAGATACGCAGTATTTT. Translated: CASSPGLAGSKWRTDTQYF.

This clonotype came up many times. J is TRBJ2-1 and V is TRBV5-1; the D gene is possibly TRBD1 (5 bases). There are 17 residues in the CDR3. Germline lookup yields CDR1 SGHRS and CDR2 YFSETQ. The V end lost 1 base, the J end lost 0 bases, and 14 bases lay between the germline ends. The CDR3 spells CASSLTSTANSYNEQFF. As DNA, the CDR3 is TGCGCCAGCAGCTTGACGTCGACAGCCAACTCCTACAATGAGCAGTTCTTC.

This clonotype showed up many times. This sequence joins TRBV6-1 and TRBJ1-1; D possibly corresponds to TRBD1 (5 bases). The CDR3 totals 14 residues. Germline V gives CDR1 MNHNS, CDR2 SASEGT. V shed 6 bases and J shed 4 bases, with 15 bases lying between them. CDR3 nucleotides: TGTGCCAGCAGCACGGACATATGGGGCACTGAAGCTTTCTTT. It is translated as CASSTDIWGTEAFF.

This clonotype was picked up many times. V gene TRBV19 combines with J gene TRBJ1-1, with 8 bases lining up with TRBD1. CDR1 is LNHDA, CDR2 SQIVND, per germline (reference sequence). The junction had 13 bases not matched to a gene; V was cut back by 3 bases and J by 4 bases. The CDR3 has 17 residues. CDR3 in amino acids: CASSIFYRGYESTEAFF. As DNA, the CDR3 is TGTGCCAGTAGTATTTTTTACAGGGGGTATGAGAGCACTGAAGCTTTCTTT.

This clonotype was found a few times. V is TRBV7-3 and J is TRBJ2-3; a possible D gene is TRBD1 (6 bases). Trimming stripped 3 bases from V and 6 bases from J, with 10 bases between. This CDR3 has 13 amino acids. Germline V gene data show CDR1 as SGHTA and CDR2 as FQGTGA. CDR3 DNA sequence: TGTGCCAGCAGCTTTCGGACAGCCGATACGCAGTATTTT. This sequence encodes CASSFRTADTQYF.

This clonotype was seen repeatedly, ten times or more. The genes are TRBV20-1 and TRBJ2-7; either TRBD1 or TRBD2 may supply D (6 bases each). CDR3 length equals 15 residues. Germline-derived CDR1 and CDR2 are DFQATT and SNEGSKA (reference sequence). V gave up 2 bases and J gave up 4 bases, with 18 bases separating them. CDR3 sequence: CSARPSPGAAYEQYF. CDR3 sequence (DNA): TGCAGTGCTAGACCGTCCCCGGGGGCGGCATACGAGCAGTACTTC.

This clonotype was seen more than once but under ten times. The gene calls are TRBV28 and TRBJ1-5; the match to TRBD1 covers 9 bases. Trimming cost V 3 bases and J 2 bases; bases outside gene matches: 11. The CDR3 runs 18 residues. CDR1 is MDHEN and CDR2 is SYDVKM in the germline V gene. This CDR3 is CASSFPGQGFFRNQPQHF. The CDR3 coding sequence is TGTGCCAGCAGTTTCCCGGGACAGGGTTTTTTTCGCAATCAGCCCCAGCATTTT.

This clonotype was seen only a few times. The CDR3, as DNA: TGTGCCAGCAGGAAACAGGGGGCCGACTATGGCTACACCTTC. Translating it yields CASRKQGADYGYTF. The chain joins TRBV6-1 to TRBJ1-2; 9 nucleotides line up with TRBD1. V was clipped by 6 bases and J by 3 bases; unmatched bases: 5. This CDR3 has 14 amino acids. The germline CDR1 and CDR2 sequences are MNHNS and SASEGT.

This clonotype has just a few counts. This chain connects TRBV7-8 to TRBJ2-1, with 10 bases matching TRBD2. From germline, CDR1 is SGHVS and CDR2 FQNEAQ. The CDR3 is 20 amino acids. The V gene end was trimmed by 3 bases and the J gene end by 9 bases; junction bases not matched to a gene: 23. DNA of the CDR3: TGTGCCAGCAGCTTCGCCACGAACGCCCGGACTAGCGGACCCAGGACTGAGCAGTTCTTC. This encodes CASSFATNARTSGPRTEQFF. The full variable domain, with the rest looked up from reference TRBV7-8 and TRBJ2-1, is GAGVSQSPRYKVAKRGQDVALRCDPISGHVSLFWYQQALGQGPEFLTYFQNEAQLDKSGLPSDRFFAERPEGSVSTLKIQRTQQEDSAVYLCASSFATNARTSGPRTEQFFGPGTRLTVL.

The chain's CDR3 is CASRRAGSTDGYTF. CDR3 sequence (DNA): TGTGCCAGCAGACGCGCGGGTTCGACTGATGGCTACACCTTC. This chain connects TRBV28 to TRBJ1-2; no reliable D call. Trimming removed 6 bases at V and 6 bases at J, with 17 bases between. The CDR3 is made up of 14 amino acids. Per the germline V gene, CDR1 is MDHEN and CDR2 is SYDVKM.

The rearrangement joins TRBV6-1 to TRBJ2-1; no clear D. V lost 5 bases, J lost 12 bases, and 14 bases lay in between. This CDR3 comprises 12 residues. Looked up from germline, CDR1 is MNHNS and CDR2 is SASEGT. CDR3 DNA: TGTGCCAGCAGTATCAGCCTTCCTGCGCAGTTCTTC. Translating it yields CASSISLPAQFF.

Only a few counts were recorded for this clonotype. CDR3 loop: CASSPSGWLAGDRWETQYF. CDR3 coding DNA: TGTGCCAGCAGTCCATCAGGGTGGCTAGCGGGAGATCGGTGGGAGACCCAGTACTTC. The chain has TRBV4-2 and TRBJ2-5; 10 positions agree with TRBD2. The ends lost 6 bases at V and 5 bases at J; junction bases unmatched: 21. CDR3 length: 19 residues. Germline V gives CDR1 LGHNA, CDR2 YNFKEQ.

The sample holds a few counts of this clonotype. The chain links TRBV27 to TRBJ2-7; possibly TRBD1 or TRBD2 for D (5 bases each). The V end was cut by 5 bases, the J end by 2 bases, with 10 bases between. Looked up from germline, CDR1 is MNHEY and CDR2 is SMNVEV (reference sequence). The CDR3 covers 13 residues. CDR3 in amino acids: CASSRKGPYEQYF. The CDR3 DNA is TGTGCCAGCAGTCGCAAGGGACCCTACGAGCAGTACTTC.

This clonotype was observed at least ten times. The gene calls are TRBV5-1 and TRBJ2-2, with unresolved D. CDR1 is SGHRS, CDR2 YFSETQ, per germline. The CDR3 extends over 16 amino acids. V was trimmed by 0 bases and J by 0 bases, leaving 9 bases between them. This CDR3 reads CASSLASTANTGELFF. DNA for the CDR3: TGCGCCAGCAGCTTGGCTAGTACAGCGAACACCGGGGAGCTGTTTTTT.

This clonotype was found a few times. The DNA of the CDR3 is TGTGCCATCAGTGGCTCTAGCGGAGCGCGCAATGAGCAGTTCTTC. Its protein product is CAISGSSGARNEQFF. The rearrangement links TRBV10-3 to TRBJ2-1; the match to TRBD2 covers 7 bases. This CDR3 region has 15 residues. The trim removed 4 bases at V and 6 bases at J, leaving 9 bases unmatched. CDR1 is ENHRY and CDR2 is SYGVKD in the germline V gene.